The clone carrying this T cell receptor beta chain occurred a few times. The data originate from a study of regulatory T cells in long-lasting Graves disease. Regarding time point: persistent/refractory GD, antithyroid drugs over 5 years with positive TRAb. Following extraction of RNA from PBMCs, that RNA was used to make the TCR library. The authors drew patients from an endocrinology department in Xi'an, China. Trimming took 6 bases from V and 5 from J; bases not matched to a gene: 8. The CDR3 extends over 14 amino acids. The germline CDR1 and CDR2 sequences are SGHRS and YFSETQ. Through Arm-PCR of CDR3 regions and iRepertoire HTBI primers, TCR beta libraries were built. TCRdb called the multiplex PCR reads again in MiXCR, with one record for every CDR3 protein. The sample shows some 300,000 distinct CDR3 sequences, around 23% of them seen only once.

This receptor was obtained from a female donor with Graves disease. Sequencing was performed on peripheral blood mononuclear cells (PBMCs), taken when the disease was refractory, from a patient treated with antithyroid drugs. V is TRBV5-1 and J is TRBJ2-5; 9 nucleotides agree with TRBD1. The CDR3 reads CASMRGTGSETQYF. The CDR3 nucleotides read TGCGCCAGCATGCGGGGGACAGGGTCGGAGACCCAGTACTTC. The full variable domain, with the rest looked up from reference TRBV5-1 and TRBJ2-5, is KAGVTQTPRYLIKTRGQQVTLSCSPISGHRSVSWYQQTPGQGLQFLFEYFSETQRNKGNFPGRFSGRQFSNSRSEMNVSTLELGDSALYLCASMRGTGSETQYFGPGTRLLVL.